This T cell receptor beta chain is from a study of cytomegalovirus exposure and HLA in healthy donors. For the study at large: The Caucasian-associated ancestry cluster contained 75% to 85% of the 300 to 400 genotyped donors.

V dropped 1 base and J dropped 1; count of bases not matched to a gene: 2. CDR1 is SGHTA, CDR2 FQGNSA, per germline. The CDR3 has 16 residues. The PCR was carried out with 60 Vbeta primers and 13 Jbeta primers. Sequencing used immunoSEQ multiplex PCR; TCRdb keeps in-frame clones, though not all of them. The sample holds 200,000 to 250,000 clones, almost 80% seen once. The origin of this receptor is a man between 18 and 35 years old in good health and CMV-seronegative. The sequenced material came from PBMCs. The rearrangement joins TRBV7-2 to TRBJ2-5; 11 positions match TRBD1. The CDR3 DNA follows: TGTGCCAGCAGCTTAGGGGACAGGGGGTCCCAAGAGACCCAGTACTTC. Translation gives CASSLGDRGSQETQYF.